This T cell receptor beta chain was documented in a study of T cell clones after liver transplantation. The CDR3 totals 16 residues. Trimming cost V 4 bases and J 2 bases; bases outside gene matches: 9. Looked up from germline, CDR1 is KGHSH and CDR2 is LQKENI. Profiling relied on immunoSEQ multiplex PCR, and the TCRdb table lists in-frame clones only, not all of them. The sample holds about 80,000 clones, 82% seen once. The V call is TRBV18, the J call TRBJ2-3, with 7 bases fitting TRBD2. The receptor was derived from a human patient who received a liver transplant. Among the T cells, some may be from the graft donor. The sample consisted of CD4+ T cells from blood, taken approximately 3.5 years after liver transplant. The CDR3 nucleotides are TGTGCCAGCTCACAAGGGGCGAGCGGGACCACAGATACGCAGTATTTT. Translated, it gives CASSQGASGTTDTQYF.